Shown below are 8 T cell receptor beta chains from a single sample sequenced in a study of T cells in Graves' hyperthyroidism and ophthalmopathy. Using RNA transcripts as the source, TCR beta CDR3 regions were amplified. The HTBI primer set was used in a first-round RT-PCR of the TCR CDR3. In TCRdb, the multiplex PCR reads were re-called with MiXCR into one record per CDR3 protein. There are about 620,000 distinct CDR3 sequences in the sample; roughly 17% occur only once, and 3.8% lies in the top ten. Specimen: blood. The receptor set was obtained from a woman aged 30 to 39 with Graves' hyperthyroidism.

This clonotype has a count of ten or more. The chain couples TRBV6-2 or TRBV6-3 to TRBJ2-1; D possibly corresponds to TRBD2 (5 bases). The V gene's germline CDR1 is MNHEY and CDR2 SVGEGT. The V end was cut by 7 bases, the J end by 2 bases, with 12 bases between. This CDR3 is 14 amino acids long. This CDR3 is CASISSTTYNEQFF. In nucleotides, the CDR3 is TGTGCCAGCATTTCCTCGACTACCTACAATGAGCAGTTCTTC.

This chain uses TRBV28 with TRBJ1-4, with D possibly TRBD1 on 5 matching bases. The CDR3 totals 17 residues. Trimming removed 11 bases at V and 0 bases at J, with 22 bases between. Germline CDR1 is MDHEN and CDR2 is SYDVKM. The CDR3 nucleotides read TGTGCCTGCAACCGCCCCGAGGGGTTCGCAACTAATGAAAAACTGTTTTTT. Its protein product is CACNRPEGFATNEKLFF.

This clonotype has ten or more counts. The genes are TRBV2 and TRBJ2-7, with D perhaps matching TRBD2 (7 bases). Trimming removed 8 bases at V and 7 bases at J, with 27 bases between. Per the germline V gene, CDR1 is SNHLY and CDR2 is FYNNEI. The CDR3 contains 16 residues. The CDR3 loop reads CASWKGMGEGVMEQYF. Here the CDR3 DNA reads TGTGCCAGCTGGAAAGGGATGGGGGAGGGGGTTATGGAGCAGTACTTC.

This clonotype was seen only a few times. V and J are TRBV2 and TRBJ2-1, with 9 bases that match TRBD2. Germline CDR1 reads SNHLY; CDR2 reads FYNNEI. CDR3 length: 15 residues. J gave up 10 bases and V 8 bases, and 15 bases lay outside the gene matches. CDR3 nucleotides: TGTGCCAGCGCTAAAGGGCTAGCGGGAACAGGCGAGCAGTTCTTC. Amino acid sequence: CASAKGLAGTGEQFF.

This clonotype has just a few counts. The rearrangement uses TRBV30 and TRBJ2-2; D tentatively fits TRBD1 or TRBD2 (5 bases each). The germline gives CDR1 GTSNPN, CDR2 SVGIG (reference sequence). CDR3 length equals 11 residues. The CDR3 nucleotides read TGTGGGGGGTGGGACACCGGGGAGCTGTTTTTT. This sequence encodes CGGWDTGELFF.

This clonotype was observed a handful of times. This chain uses TRBV6-1 with TRBJ1-4; D perhaps matches TRBD1 (5 bases). The CDR3 loop spans 14 amino acids. V lost 5 bases and J 7 bases, leaving 14 bases between the germline ends. Germline V lookup: CDR1 MNHNS, CDR2 SASEGT. The CDR3 here is CASSYRGGREKLFF. The CDR3 DNA sequence: TGTGCCAGCAGTTATAGGGGTGGACGTGAAAAACTGTTTTTT.

This clonotype was counted at least ten times. V gene TRBV10-3 combines with J gene TRBJ2-3; 8 nucleotides agree with TRBD2. In germline, CDR1 is ENHRY, CDR2 SYGVKD. This CDR3 is 15 amino acids long. Trimming cost V 3 bases and J 3 bases; bases outside gene matches: 5. The CDR3 bases are TGTGCCATCAGTGAAGGGGCGGGAGGTACAGATACGCAGTATTTT. Its translation: CAISEGAGGTDTQYF.

The chain joins TRBV2 to TRBJ2-5; maybe TRBD1 (5 bases). There are 16 residues in the CDR3. V shed 1 base and J shed 5 bases, with 17 bases lying between them. CDR1 is SNHLY, CDR2 FYNNEI, per germline. The DNA for the CDR3 is TGTGCCAGCAGTGAAGAAGCCAGGGTTCTCGGGGAGACCCAGTACTTC. The encoded protein is CASSEEARVLGETQYF.